Listed below are T cell receptor beta chains from one sample, sequenced in a study of cytomegalovirus exposure and HLA in healthy donors. Measured with immunoSEQ multiplex PCR; TCRdb has only the in-frame clones, and not every one. The sample holds 120,000 to 150,000 clones, approximately 80% seen once. The sample consisted of PBMCs. Receptors were obtained from a woman aged 45-60 years in good health and CMV-seropositive. Both conserved end residues are trimmed from each CDR3. Fields, in order: V gene, clone size, CDR3 protein. Size tells how often a clone was seen (once, few, many) or the class of an expanded clone, and some rows leave it out.

v_call: TRBV10-1
clone_size: once
cdr3_aa: ASRGQEGMNTEAF

v_call: TRBV6-1
clone_size: NA
cdr3_aa: ASRNGIGYSYEQY

v_call: TRBV9
clone_size: NA
cdr3_aa: ASSARQGPWSNQPQH

v_call: TRBV30
clone_size: NA
cdr3_aa: AWSGTGEDYGYT

v_call: TRBV6-6
clone_size: NA
cdr3_aa: ASSYFTGGVNQPQH

v_call: TRBV7-2
clone_size: NA
cdr3_aa: ASSLPGQGAGEQY

v_call: TRBV28
clone_size: NA
cdr3_aa: ASSADSGVREQY

v_call: TRBV7-3
clone_size: few
cdr3_aa: ASSRTGGADEQF

v_call: TRBV9
clone_size: NA
cdr3_aa: ASATVRSSGANVLT

v_call: TRBV7-9
clone_size: NA
cdr3_aa: ASSLAGGASHEQY

v_call: TRBV7-2
clone_size: once
cdr3_aa: ASSLSRGLGSTDTQY

v_call: TRBV19
clone_size: NA
cdr3_aa: ASSAQGTSYEQY

v_call: TRBV5-1
clone_size: NA
cdr3_aa: ASSPGITLAIGETQY

v_call: TRBV25-1
clone_size: few
cdr3_aa: ASRTGQEQY

v_call: TRBV6-1
clone_size: NA
cdr3_aa: ALHGGYGYT

v_call: TRBV6-4
clone_size: NA
cdr3_aa: ASRRGGADTEAF

v_call: TRBV28
clone_size: NA
cdr3_aa: ASTRDTTNTEAF

v_call: TRBV27
clone_size: NA
cdr3_aa: ASSLSTEYNSPLH

v_call: TRBV23-1
clone_size: NA
cdr3_aa: ASSLRRGGINEQF

v_call: TRBV5-4
clone_size: NA
cdr3_aa: ASSPLGGRSSYEQY

v_call: TRBV6-4
clone_size: NA
cdr3_aa: ASSDPLKTGKGQIRTDTQY

v_call: TRBV29-1
clone_size: NA
cdr3_aa: SAQQGSNTGELF

v_call: TRBV5-1
clone_size: few
cdr3_aa: ASSLDTMNTEAF

v_call: TRBV9
clone_size: NA
cdr3_aa: ASSVGTGSRTDTQY

v_call: TRBV6-4
clone_size: NA
cdr3_aa: ASSENGPGLAGRNIQY

v_call: TRBV9
clone_size: NA
cdr3_aa: ASSFRGEDRGTYEQY

v_call: TRBV5-1
clone_size: NA
cdr3_aa: ASSRDRGGTDTQY

v_call: TRBV6-5
clone_size: NA
cdr3_aa: ASSWLGTGEADTQY

v_call: TRBV2
clone_size: NA
cdr3_aa: ASSRGVNTEAF

v_call: TRBV18
clone_size: NA
cdr3_aa: ASSPSGGTGGDGYT

v_call: TRBV6-1
clone_size: NA
cdr3_aa: ASRRDRYNEQF

v_call: TRBV18
clone_size: NA
cdr3_aa: ASSPPYEGYDSYEQY

v_call: TRBV7-9
clone_size: once
cdr3_aa: ASSLRDRPYNYGYT

v_call: TRBV7-6
clone_size: NA
cdr3_aa: ASSLGGQIRSGNTIY

v_call: TRBV29-1
clone_size: NA
cdr3_aa: SVDGGIEQF

v_call: TRBV2
clone_size: NA
cdr3_aa: ASTRGGVNEQY

v_call: TRBV30
clone_size: few
cdr3_aa: AWSVEFPGELF

v_call: TRBV6-5
clone_size: NA
cdr3_aa: ASSYSRGLAKNIQY

v_call: TRBV5-5
clone_size: few
cdr3_aa: ASSLSGQTSEKLF

v_call: TRBV30
clone_size: NA
cdr3_aa: AWTRGQGGYEQY

v_call: TRBV5-6
clone_size: NA
cdr3_aa: ASSSPTSSTDTQY

v_call: TRBV14
clone_size: NA
cdr3_aa: ASSQLAGANVLT

v_call: TRBV7-9
clone_size: NA
cdr3_aa: ASSLHTGGTYGYT

v_call: TRBV4-2
clone_size: NA
cdr3_aa: ASSQASSGLLYEQY

v_call: TRBV5-1
clone_size: NA
cdr3_aa: ASSLDGQGLYEQY